This T cell receptor (beta chain) is from a study of blood T cell repertoires in COVID-19. Overall study context: T cells, B-cell-depleted T cells, or PBMCs supplied cDNA or gDNA.

Recruits, aged roughly 18 to 95 years, lived in roughly 22 US areas. Assignments of participants to cohorts depended upon their own reported clinical history. Generated by immunoSEQ multiplex PCR, the TCRdb table keeps only in-frame clones and is missing some. This sample carries roughly 240,000 clones, roughly 88% of them seen once, and the ten largest clones take roughly 2.3%. Germline loops: CDR1 LGHNA, CDR2 YNFKEQ. There are 12 residues in the CDR3. V lost 5 bases and J 4 bases, leaving 6 bases between the germline ends. This clone was seen only a few times. The chain combines TRBV4-2 with TRBJ2-1, with D perhaps TRBD1 (5 bases). Sequencing was done on a sample of PBMCs or T cells enriched from blood (not recorded which). The source of this sequence is a woman in her thirties or forties with acute COVID-19. CDR3 in DNA: TGTGCCAGCAGCAACAGGTACAATGAGCAGTTCTTC. This encodes CASSNRYNEQFF.